The TCR beta chain under discussion was sequenced for a study of T cells after yellow fever vaccination (dated by TCRdb to about 2019). About the study as a whole: The SMART-Seq v4 Ultra Low Input RNA kit was used to prepare libraries from fractions with low cell numbers. Bulk TCR alpha and beta repertoires were sequenced longitudinally to track T-cell clones before and after primary and booster YFV17D yellow fever vaccination. Two healthy male donors, one aged 18 to 30 and one aged 30 to 40 years, made up the cohort. Blood was drawn at multiple timepoints before and after primary and secondary immunization, with bulk PBMC replicates and cell subsets isolated.

CDR1 and CDR2, looked up from the germline V gene, are SGHTA and FQGNSA. Its CDR3 holds 16 amino acids, cysteine through phenylalanine. Of all the DNA, just the CDR3 is kept, 48 bases in frame from base 1. Trimming takes 6 bases off V and 1 base off J; junction bases not matched to a gene: 7. This clonotype was seen repeatedly, ten times or more. What this receptor recognizes is not known. No per-base quality is available; no much larger clone lies one base away. TCRdb shows the sequencer as Illumina NovaSeq 6000. TCR cDNA was made using 5'RACE template switching, a step that added a universal primer site and unique molecular identifiers. cDNA synthesis was primed from both the TCR alpha and TCR beta constant segments. Library amplification involved two PCR steps, and the second step added sample barcodes and sequencing adapters. Libraries were sequenced on Illumina HiSeq 2500 (2x100 bp) or NovaSeq (2x150 bp). The published analysis was carried out like this. MIGEC handled demultiplexing of reads and collapsing into UMI consensus sequences, while MiXCR performed V(D)J alignment. Vaccine-responding clonotypes were defined with edgeR using replicate PBMC samples, requiring FDR below 0.01 and a log2 fold change above 5 up to day 15. Each bulk clonotype received a CD4 or CD8 identity based on whether the sequenced CD4 or CD8 repertoire contained that clonotype at higher abundance. TCRdb took the public reads, trimmed them with fastp at Q25, ran MiXCR for clone calling and kept in-frame beta chains. Rows matching on CDR3 protein sequence are summarized as one entry with the most common DNA and genes. TCRdb, not the authors, supplied the V and J calls. The sample includes some 220,000 distinct CDR3 sequences, with under 3.5% observed a single time. The ten largest account for approximately 3% of the sample.

The investigation overall reported the following: After the booster, most clones that had expanded after primary vaccination were detected again (roughly 96% of CD4 and about 88% of CD8), suggesting broad maintenance of memory. FACS-sorted repertoires could contain abundant contaminating clonotypes from the bulk population, so computational filtering was required. Because the study included only two donors, the extent to which the findings can be generalized is limited. The secondary T-cell response was found to be weaker but faster than the primary response, with a peak reached on day 5 rather than on day 15. A small fraction of clonotypes appeared in both the CD4 and CD8 compartments, likely as a result of convergent recombination.

Read against the paper, the sample's treatment or condition label means: live attenuated yellow fever vaccine strain. A standard Ficoll-Paque protocol was used to isolate PBMCs from peripheral blood. CD4 and CD8 T-cell fractions were isolated with Dynabeads CD4 and CD8 positive selection kits. TriZol was used to extract RNA from bulk PBMCs, CD4 and CD8 fractions, and dextramer-positive and dextramer-negative fractions. Recombination connected TRBV7-2 to TRBJ2-2, and 8 junction bases match TRBD1. The origin of this receptor is a man aged 18-30 years who received the YFV17D yellow fever vaccine. Material: CD4+ T cells sorted from PBMCs, obtained 10 days after the yellow fever booster vaccination. CDR3 protein: CASRYTGTGNTGELFF. At the DNA level, the sequence is TGTGCCAGCAGATATACCGGGACAGGGAACACCGGGGAGCTGTTTTTT.